Below are 15 T cell receptor beta chains sequenced from a single sample in a study of long-term antiretroviral therapy in people with HIV. Runs used v3.0 of the immunoSEQ assay and were done at survey level. TCRdb's table, derived via immunoSEQ multiplex PCR, lists solely in-frame clones and lacks some. Of about 28,000 clones in the sample, 84% are singletons; the top ten hold roughly 6.5%. The source material was unsorted PBMCs, sampled 0.4 years after starting antiretroviral therapy. The receptors originated from a man in his late teens or twenties with HIV.

The rearrangement uses TRBV21-1 and TRBJ1-2. TRBV21-1 is given as a pseudogene. CDR3 length equals 17 residues. The CDR3 is CASSKVAGSPLDYGYTF. In DNA form, the CDR3 reads TGTGCCAGCAGCAAAGTGGCAGGCAGCCCCCTAGATTATGGCTACACCTTC.

This CDR3 is CASSWDRGASYEQYF. The CDR3 DNA is TGTGCCAGCAGTTGGGACAGGGGGGCATCCTACGAGCAGTACTTC. V gene TRBV27 combines with J gene TRBJ2-7, with 11 bases fitting TRBD1. V shed 4 bases, J shed 1 base, and the junction held 3 bases outside the gene matches. Germline CDR1 is MNHEY and CDR2 is SMNVEV (reference sequence). This CDR3 spans 15 amino acids.

The chain employs TRBV28 and TRBJ2-7; D ambiguous. This CDR3 is built from 12 residues. CDR1 and CDR2 from the germline V gene are MDHEN and SYDVKM. Trimming removed 8 bases from V and 1 base from J, with 9 bases in between. The CDR3 nucleotides read TGTGCCAGCGGGCCCGTGTCCTACGAGCAGTACTTC. Amino acid sequence: CASGPVSYEQYF.

The rearrangement uses TRBV7-9 and TRBJ2-7; 8 nucleotides align to TRBD1. CDR1 is SEHNR, CDR2 FQNEAQ, per germline (reference sequence). The CDR3 totals 14 residues. V shed 4 bases, J shed 3 bases, and the junction held 5 bases outside the gene matches. CDR3 nucleotides: TGTGCCAGCAGCTACCCGACAGGGGACTACGAGCAGTACTTC. Its protein is CASSYPTGDYEQYF.

This rearrangement joins TRBV9 to TRBJ2-1; 8 bases are shared with TRBD2. The germline gives CDR1 SGDLS, CDR2 YYNGEE. Trimming took 3 bases from V and 4 from J; bases not matched to a gene: 15. This CDR3 has 18 amino acids. The CDR3 DNA is TGTGCCAGCAGCGGAAATAGCGGGACCAAGCTGGTATACAATGAGCAGTTCTTC. Translated: CASSGNSGTKLVYNEQFF.

The genes are TRBV6-5 and TRBJ1-2, with a tentative D call TRBD1 (6 bases). V was shortened by 2 bases and J by 6 bases, with 10 bases between the two germline ends. The CDR3 sequence is 13 residues long. From germline, CDR1 is MNHEY and CDR2 SVGAGI. The CDR3 reads CASSYVSGDGYTF. CDR3 coding DNA: TGTGCCAGCAGTTACGTTTCAGGGGATGGCTACACCTTC.

This chain connects TRBV5-4 to TRBJ2-3; D is perhaps TRBD2 (5 bases). CDR1 SGHNT and CDR2 YYREEE come from the germline V gene (reference sequence). V was cut by 4 bases and J by 5 bases, with 14 bases left in between. CDR3 length: 14 residues. The CDR3 nucleotides read TGTGCCAGCAGCCCGGATGGCGGGTTAGATACGCAGTATTTT. Its translation: CASSPDGGLDTQYF.

This chain joins TRBV4-3 and TRBJ1-4; TRBD1 is a possible D gene (5 bases). Trimming stripped 0 bases from V and 1 base from J, with 6 bases between. Per the germline V gene, CDR1 is LGHNA and CDR2 is YSLEER. This CDR3 is 15 amino acids long. The CDR3 DNA reads as TGCGCCAGCAGCCAAGATACAGGAACTAATGAAAAACTGTTTTTT. It codes for CASSQDTGTNEKLFF.

Note on this clone: A read error likely explains this, since a far larger clone differs by one base. The rearrangement joins TRBV7-8 to TRBJ2-1; D remains unclear. This CDR3 contains 17 residues. Germline CDR1 and CDR2: SGHVS and FQNEAQ. V lost 2 bases and J 9 bases, leaving 23 bases between the germline ends. CDR3 DNA: TGTGCCAGCAGCTTACGAGGTGGGGTGAGAGTCAGTAGTGAGCAGTTCTTC. Protein: CASSLRGGVRVSSEQFF.

The rearrangement links TRBV5-4 to TRBJ1-5; the D is unclear. Germline CDR1 is SGHNT and CDR2 is YYREEE (reference sequence). This CDR3 has 12 residues. Trimming shortened V by 4 bases and J by 4 bases, and 6 bases separated the two germline ends. DNA for the CDR3: TGTGCCAGCAGCCGGGGTAATCAGCCCCAGCATTTT. This encodes CASSRGNQPQHF.

Worth noting for this clone: Sequence at one end of the junction differs from germline and may be a read error. This sequence joins TRBV7-9 and TRBJ2-4; the D is unclear. Germline CDR1 is SEHNR and CDR2 is FQNEAQ (reference sequence). CDR3 length: 12 amino acids. This CDR3 reads CASSSLSLFGEF. The CDR3 DNA is TGTGCCAGCAGCTCATTAAGCTTATTCGGTGAATTC.

The rearrangement joins TRBV2 to TRBJ1-4; D is perhaps TRBD1 (5 bases). The CDR3 consists of 14 residues. The ends were cut back, 4 bases at V and 5 bases at J, with 11 bases in the middle. Germline V gene data show CDR1 as SNHLY and CDR2 as FYNNEI. The DNA for the CDR3 is TGTGCCAGCAGTGTAGGCAGGGACAATGAAAAACTGTTTTTT. Translating gives CASSVGRDNEKLFF. The full variable domain, rest sourced from reference TRBV2 and TRBJ1-4, is EPEVTQTPSHQVTQMGQEVILRCVPISNHLYFYWYRQILGQKVEFLVSFYNNEISEKSEIFDDQFSVERPDGSNFTLKIRSTKLEDSAMYFCASSVGRDNEKLFFGSGTQLSVL.

This clone has a handful of counts. The junction and the germline gene differ at one end; a read error may be behind it. V gene TRBV15 combines with J gene TRBJ1-2, with TRBD1 as a possible D gene (6 bases). Germline V gene sequence: CDR1 LNHNV, CDR2 YYDKDF (reference sequence). This CDR3 is built from 12 residues. The CDR3 sequence: CATSRGASGYTF. CDR3 coding DNA: TGTGCCACTAGCAGGGGCGCTTCGGGCTACACCTTC.

In its sample, this clone was seen a few times. The rearrangement joins TRBV18 to TRBJ1-6; D gene ambiguous. The CDR3 covers 17 residues. Germline loops: CDR1 KGHSH, CDR2 LQKENI. Between the trimmed V and J ends, which lost 5 bases and 0 bases, there was a span of 14 bases. The CDR3 reads CASSATFSSSYNSPLHF. Written as DNA, the CDR3 is TGTGCCAGCTCAGCGACCTTTTCAAGCTCCTATAATTCACCCCTCCACTTT. The full variable domain, rest sourced from reference TRBV18 and TRBJ1-6, is NAGVMQNPRHLVRRRGQEARLRCSPMKGHSHVYWYRQLPEEGLKFMVYLQKENIIDESGMPKERFSAEFPKEGPSILRIQQVVRGDSAAYFCASSATFSSSYNSPLHFGNGTRLTVT.

The count of this clone is one. The genes are TRBV28 and TRBJ2-7; tentative D call: TRBD1 (5 bases). This CDR3 has 13 residues. The V gene's germline CDR1 is MDHEN and CDR2 SYDVKM. Trimming left V 5 bases short and J 3 bases short, with 11 bases between. CDR3 sequence reads: CASSPGNLYEQYF. The CDR3 DNA is TGTGCCAGCAGTCCAGGGAATCTCTACGAGCAGTACTTC.